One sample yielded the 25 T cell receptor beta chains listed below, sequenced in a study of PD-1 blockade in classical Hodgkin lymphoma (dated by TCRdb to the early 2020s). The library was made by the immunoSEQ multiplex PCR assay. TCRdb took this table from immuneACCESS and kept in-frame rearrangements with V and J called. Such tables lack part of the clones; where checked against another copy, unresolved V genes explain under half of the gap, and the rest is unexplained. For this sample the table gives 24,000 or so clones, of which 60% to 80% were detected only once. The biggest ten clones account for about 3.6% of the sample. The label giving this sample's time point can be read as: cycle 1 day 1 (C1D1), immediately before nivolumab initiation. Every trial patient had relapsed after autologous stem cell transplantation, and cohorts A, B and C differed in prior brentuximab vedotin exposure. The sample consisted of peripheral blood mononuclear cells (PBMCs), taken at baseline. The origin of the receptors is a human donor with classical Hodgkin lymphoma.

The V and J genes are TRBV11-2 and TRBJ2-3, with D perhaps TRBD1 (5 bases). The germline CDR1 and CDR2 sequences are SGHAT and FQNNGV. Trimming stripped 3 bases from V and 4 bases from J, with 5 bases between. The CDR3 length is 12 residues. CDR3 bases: TGTGCCAGCAGCTTGACAGCAGATACGCAGTATTTT. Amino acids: CASSLTADTQYF.

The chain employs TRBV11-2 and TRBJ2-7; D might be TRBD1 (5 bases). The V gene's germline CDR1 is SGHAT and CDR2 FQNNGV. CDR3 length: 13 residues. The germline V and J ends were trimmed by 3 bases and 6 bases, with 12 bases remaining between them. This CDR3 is CASSFRGAGEQYF. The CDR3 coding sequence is TGTGCCAGCAGCTTTAGGGGTGCCGGCGAGCAGTACTTC.

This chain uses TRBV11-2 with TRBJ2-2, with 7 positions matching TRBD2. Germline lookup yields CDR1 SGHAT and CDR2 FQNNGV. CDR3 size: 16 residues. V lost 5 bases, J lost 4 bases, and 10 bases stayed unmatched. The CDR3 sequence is CASSLLTSLSTGELFF. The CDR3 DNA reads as TGTGCCAGCAGCCTTTTGACTAGCCTCTCCACCGGGGAGCTGTTTTTT.

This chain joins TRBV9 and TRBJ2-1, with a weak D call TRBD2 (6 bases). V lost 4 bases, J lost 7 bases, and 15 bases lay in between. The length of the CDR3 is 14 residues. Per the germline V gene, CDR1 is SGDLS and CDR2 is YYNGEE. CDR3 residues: CASSPTGTANEQFF. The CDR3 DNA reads TGTGCCAGCAGCCCAACCGGGACTGCAAATGAGCAGTTCTTC.

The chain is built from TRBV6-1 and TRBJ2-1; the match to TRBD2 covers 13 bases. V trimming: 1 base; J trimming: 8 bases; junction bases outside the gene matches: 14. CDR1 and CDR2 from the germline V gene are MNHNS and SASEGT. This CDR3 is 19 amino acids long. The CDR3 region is CASSEGRVRLAGGIDEQFF. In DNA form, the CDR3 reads TGTGCCAGCAGTGAAGGACGTGTTCGACTAGCGGGGGGTATAGATGAGCAGTTCTTC.

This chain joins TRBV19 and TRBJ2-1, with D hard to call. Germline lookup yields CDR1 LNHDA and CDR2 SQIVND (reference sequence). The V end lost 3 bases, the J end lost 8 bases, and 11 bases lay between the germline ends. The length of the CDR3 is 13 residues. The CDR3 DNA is TGTGCCAGTAGTATGAAAGGAGTGGATGAGCAGTTCTTC. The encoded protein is CASSMKGVDEQFF.

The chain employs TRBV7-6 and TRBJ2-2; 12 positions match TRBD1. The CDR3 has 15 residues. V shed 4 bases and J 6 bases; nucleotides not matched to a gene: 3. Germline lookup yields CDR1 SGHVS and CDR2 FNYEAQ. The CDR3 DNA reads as TGTGCCAGCAGCTCCGGGACAGGGGGCTCCGGGGAGCTGTTTTTT. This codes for CASSSGTGGSGELFF.

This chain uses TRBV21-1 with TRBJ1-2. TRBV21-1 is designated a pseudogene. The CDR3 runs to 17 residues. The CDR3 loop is CASSKEGGQENVYGYTF. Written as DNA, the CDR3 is TGTGCCAGCAGCAAAGAAGGGGGGCAAGAAAATGTCTATGGCTACACCTTC.

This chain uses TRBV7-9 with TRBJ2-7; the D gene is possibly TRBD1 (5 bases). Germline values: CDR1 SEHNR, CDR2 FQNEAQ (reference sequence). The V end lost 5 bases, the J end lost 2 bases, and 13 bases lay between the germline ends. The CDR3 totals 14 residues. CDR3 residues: CASSPWGQAYEQYF. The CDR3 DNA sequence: TGTGCCAGCAGCCCCTGGGGCCAGGCCTACGAGCAGTACTTC.

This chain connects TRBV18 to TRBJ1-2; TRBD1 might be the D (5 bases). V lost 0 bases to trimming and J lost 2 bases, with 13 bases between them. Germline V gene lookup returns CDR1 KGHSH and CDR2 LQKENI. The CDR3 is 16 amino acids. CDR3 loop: CASSPPSGGRNYGYTF. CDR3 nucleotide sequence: TGTGCCAGCTCACCACCGTCGGGGGGTAGAAACTATGGCTACACCTTC. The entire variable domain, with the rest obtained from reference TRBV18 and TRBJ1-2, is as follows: NAGVMQNPRHLVRRRGQEARLRCSPMKGHSHVYWYRQLPEEGLKFMVYLQKENIIDESGMPKERFSAEFPKEGPSILRIQQVVRGDSAAYFCASSPPSGGRNYGYTFGSGTRLTVV.

CDR3 DNA sequence: TGCGCCAGCAGCCAAGGACCGGGACTAGGGATTATGGGCTACACCTTC. It codes for CASSQGPGLGIMGYTF. The V and J genes are TRBV4-1 and TRBJ1-2; a weak D match, TRBD1 (5 bases). In germline, CDR1 is MGHRA, CDR2 YSYEKL. Trimming took off 1 base at V and 8 bases at J, with 20 bases between the two ends. CDR3 size: 16 residues.

CDR3 protein: CASSIPPSGAVNTGELFF. CDR3 sequence (DNA): TGTGCCAGTAGTATCCCCCCTAGCGGGGCCGTGAACACCGGGGAGCTGTTTTTT. V is TRBV19 and J is TRBJ2-2, with TRBD2 matching over 9 bases. Germline CDR1 is LNHDA and CDR2 is SQIVND (reference sequence). V was clipped by 3 bases and J by 1 base; unmatched bases: 9. This CDR3 contains 18 residues.

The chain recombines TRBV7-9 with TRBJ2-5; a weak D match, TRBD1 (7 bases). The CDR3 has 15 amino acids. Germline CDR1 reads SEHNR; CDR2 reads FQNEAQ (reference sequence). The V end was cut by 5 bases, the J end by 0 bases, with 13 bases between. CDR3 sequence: CASSRQGGDQETQYF. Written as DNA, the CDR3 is TGTGCCAGCAGCCGACAGGGAGGTGACCAAGAGACCCAGTACTTC.

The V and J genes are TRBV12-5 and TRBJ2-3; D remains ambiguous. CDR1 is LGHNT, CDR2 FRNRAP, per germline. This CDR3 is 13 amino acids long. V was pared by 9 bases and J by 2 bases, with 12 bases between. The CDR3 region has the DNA TGTGCTAGCCTACACGACCTCACAGATACGCAGTATTTT. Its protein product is CASLHDLTDTQYF.

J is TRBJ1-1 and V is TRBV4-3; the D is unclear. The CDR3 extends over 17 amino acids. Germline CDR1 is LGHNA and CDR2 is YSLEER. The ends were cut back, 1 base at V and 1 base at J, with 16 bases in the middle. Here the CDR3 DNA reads TGCGCCAGCAGCCAAGCCCTCACCTACGACACGAACACTGAAGCTTTCTTT. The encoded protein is CASSQALTYDTNTEAFF.

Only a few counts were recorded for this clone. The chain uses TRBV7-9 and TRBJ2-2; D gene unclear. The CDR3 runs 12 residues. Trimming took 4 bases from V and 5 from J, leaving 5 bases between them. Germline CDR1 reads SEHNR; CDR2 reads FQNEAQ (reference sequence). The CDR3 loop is CASSSVTGELFF. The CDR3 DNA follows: TGTGCCAGCAGCTCGGTGACCGGGGAGCTGTTTTTT.

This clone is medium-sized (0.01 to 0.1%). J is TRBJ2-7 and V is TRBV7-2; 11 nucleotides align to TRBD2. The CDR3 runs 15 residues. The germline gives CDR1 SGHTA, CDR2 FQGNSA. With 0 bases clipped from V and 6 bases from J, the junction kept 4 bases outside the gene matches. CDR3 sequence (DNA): TGTGCCAGCAGCTTAGCTAGCGGGGGGGCGTTCGAGCAGTACTTC. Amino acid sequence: CASSLASGGAFEQYF.

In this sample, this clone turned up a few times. CDR3 region: CASSGGTGYEQYF. CDR3 sequence (DNA): TGTGCCAGCAGCGGAGGGACAGGCTACGAGCAGTACTTC. The V gene is TRBV9, the J gene TRBJ2-7; 8 nucleotides align to TRBD1. Germline loops: CDR1 SGDLS, CDR2 YYNGEE. Germline trimming cut 3 bases from V and 3 bases from J; bases unmatched to any gene: 2. The CDR3 is 13 residues long. The whole variable domain, filled in from reference TRBV9 and TRBJ2-7, reads DSGVTQTPKHLITATGQRVTLRCSPRSGDLSVYWYQQSLDQGLQFLIQYYNGEERAKGNILERFSAQQFPDLHSELNLSSLELGDSALYFCASSGGTGYEQYFGPGTRLTVT.

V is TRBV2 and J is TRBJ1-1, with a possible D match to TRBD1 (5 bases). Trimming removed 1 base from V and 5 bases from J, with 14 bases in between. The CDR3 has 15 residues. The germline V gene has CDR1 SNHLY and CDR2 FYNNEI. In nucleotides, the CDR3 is TGTGCCAGCAGTGAAGGGGGGGGGAGGTTAACTGAAGCTTTCTTT. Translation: CASSEGGGRLTEAFF.

The CDR3 spells CASSSLAGGPKRSYNEQFF. DNA of the CDR3: TGTGCCAGCAGCTCCTTAGCGGGGGGGCCTAAAAGGTCCTACAATGAGCAGTTCTTC. The V gene is TRBV12-1, the J gene TRBJ2-1; TRBD2 was called by the table and not checked on the DNA. TRBV12-1 counts as a pseudogene. The CDR3 contains 19 residues.

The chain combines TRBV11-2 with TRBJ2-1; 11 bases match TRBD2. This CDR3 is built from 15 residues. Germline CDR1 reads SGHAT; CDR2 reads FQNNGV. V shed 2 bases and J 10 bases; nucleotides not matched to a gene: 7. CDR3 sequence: CASSLTFSGGAEQFF. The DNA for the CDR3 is TGTGCCAGCAGCTTAACGTTTAGCGGGGGGGCGGAGCAGTTCTTC.

This CDR3 reads CASSPRDRETDTQYF. The CDR3 nucleotides are TGTGCCAGCAGCCCCCGGGACAGGGAAACGGATACGCAGTATTTT. V usage is TRBV7-9 and J usage is TRBJ2-3, with TRBD1 matching over 9 bases. Unmatched junction bases numbered 9, after V lost 5 bases and J lost 6 bases. CDR3 length equals 15 residues. The V gene's germline CDR1 is SEHNR and CDR2 FQNEAQ (reference sequence). The full variable domain, its missing parts supplied by reference TRBV7-9 and TRBJ2-3, is DTGVSQNPRHKITKRGQNVTFRCDPISEHNRLYWYRQTLGQGPEFLTYFQNEAQLEKSRLLSDRFSAERPKGSFSTLEIQRTEQGDSAMYLCASSPRDRETDTQYFGPGTRLTVL.

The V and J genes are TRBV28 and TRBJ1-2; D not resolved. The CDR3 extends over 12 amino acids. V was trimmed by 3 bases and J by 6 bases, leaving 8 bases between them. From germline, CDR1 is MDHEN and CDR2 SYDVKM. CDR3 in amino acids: CASSFVRDGYTF. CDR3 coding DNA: TGTGCCAGCAGTTTCGTACGGGATGGCTACACCTTC.

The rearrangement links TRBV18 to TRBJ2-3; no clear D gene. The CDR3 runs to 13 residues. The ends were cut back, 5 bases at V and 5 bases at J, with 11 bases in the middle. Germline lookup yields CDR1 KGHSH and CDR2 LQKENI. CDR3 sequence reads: CASSYTILDTQYF. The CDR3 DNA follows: TGTGCCAGCTCATACACAATTTTAGATACGCAGTATTTT.

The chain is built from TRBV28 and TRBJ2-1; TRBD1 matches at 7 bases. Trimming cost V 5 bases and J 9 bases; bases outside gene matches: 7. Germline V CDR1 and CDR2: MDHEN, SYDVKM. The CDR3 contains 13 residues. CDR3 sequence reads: CASSTQGVGEQFF. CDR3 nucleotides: TGTGCCAGCAGTACCCAGGGGGTAGGTGAGCAGTTCTTC.